This T cell receptor beta chain was sequenced during a study of T-cell memory formation after mild COVID-19. Study details: Across donors, TCR clusters were largely donor specific. General observations from the study: Pre-infection memory harbored some responding clones, suggesting cross-reactive memory joined.

As concerns this clonotype: Its antigen is unknown.

Germline loops: CDR1 LGHDT, CDR2 YNNKEL (reference sequence). The V gene end was trimmed by 2 bases and the J gene end by 8 bases; junction bases not matched to a gene: 6. The CDR3 length is 17 residues. The TCR alpha and TCR beta cDNA libraries, bearing sample barcodes and UMIs, were generated by 5'RACE using constant-segment primers. TCRdb re-analysed the 5' RACE reads in MiXCR, keeping a single row per CDR3 protein. The profile covers over 12,000 distinct CDR3 sequences, with roughly a fifth appearing a single time and around half taken by the ten largest. The sequencing input was PBMCs or a T cell subset sorted from them (not recorded which). The chain recombines TRBV3-1 with TRBJ2-1, with 16 bases aligning to TRBD2. This TCR came from an adult woman who had mild COVID-19 (a few samples of this study predate the infection). Cell type and time point are not known. CDR3 region: CASSQRTGTSGGDEQFF. CDR3 DNA sequence: TGTGCCAGCAGCCAAAGAACCGGGACTAGCGGGGGGGATGAGCAGTTCTTC.